This entry lists 14 T cell receptor beta chains sequenced from one sample in a study of breast tumors, draining lymph nodes, adjacent tissues. Breast cancer patients provided tissue from their axillary draining lymph nodes. TCRdb fed the multiplex PCR reads into MiXCR, producing one record per CDR3 protein. The table shows tens of thousands of distinct CDR3 sequences, with approximately 19% occurring only once. Sequenced input: axillary lymph node tissue. These receptors originate from a female donor with breast cancer. Some clones in this sample may be carry-over from other donors' samples.

This clonotype has ten or more counts. This sequence joins TRBV6-2 or TRBV6-3 and TRBJ2-3, with TRBD2 matching over 14 bases. The CDR3 extends over 15 amino acids. The V gene's germline CDR1 is MNHEY and CDR2 SVGEGT. The ends lost 5 bases at V and 6 bases at J; junction bases unmatched: 4. The CDR3 region has the DNA TGTGCCAGCAGTATGGGACTAGCGGGAGTTGATACGCAGTATTTT. Residues: CASSMGLAGVDTQYF.

In this sample, this clonotype turned up once. This could be a read error, since a much larger clone is one nucleotide away. This CDR3 is CASSVLAGGAETRYF. The DNA for the CDR3 is TGTGCCAGCAGTGTACTAGCGGGAGGAGCAGAGACCCGGTACTTC. The chain couples TRBV5-6 to TRBJ2-5; TRBD2 matches 12 bases. From germline, CDR1 is SGHDT and CDR2 YYEEEE. This CDR3 comprises 15 residues.

This clonotype was counted at least ten times. This chain uses TRBV14 with TRBJ1-4; no firm D call. This CDR3 is built from 14 residues. The V gene lost 3 bases and the J gene lost 5 bases, with 10 bases spanning the gap. Germline V CDR1 and CDR2: SGHDN, FVKESK. The CDR3, as DNA: TGTGCCAGCAGCCATCTTGGGCCAAATGAAAAACTGTTTTTT. This codes for CASSHLGPNEKLFF.

Notes on this clonotype: A read error may explain this, as a much larger clone is one base away. The V call is TRBV6-6, the J call TRBJ2-7; the D is unclear. The CDR3 sequence is 11 residues long. Germline CDR1 MNHNY, CDR2 SVGAGI (reference sequence). For the CDR3, the DNA is TGTGCCAGCATAAATAGCTACGAGCAGTGCTTC. This translates into CASINSYEQCF.

This clonotype was seen many times. The rearrangement uses TRBV6-1 and TRBJ1-4; D call uncertain. CDR1 and CDR2 from the germline V gene are MNHNS and SASEGT. This CDR3 comprises 14 residues. V gave up 6 bases and J gave up 0 bases, with 8 bases separating them. The CDR3 DNA reads as TGTGCCAGCAGCTTACAGCCAACTAATGAAAAACTGTTTTTT. It is translated as CASSLQPTNEKLFF.

This clonotype has a count of ten or more. The chain joins TRBV6-5 to TRBJ2-5; 8 bases agree with TRBD2. The CDR3 covers 15 residues. The germline V gene has CDR1 MNHEY and CDR2 SVGAGI. Trimming cost V 0 bases and J 5 bases; bases outside gene matches: 5. CDR3 in DNA: TGTGCCAGCAGTTACTCTCCGGGAGGGCTGGAGACCCAGTACTTC. This encodes CASSYSPGGLETQYF.

On this clonotype itself: One base away lies a much larger clone, so this may be a sequencing read error. The V call is TRBV5-1, the J call TRBJ2-7, with 14 bases lining up with TRBD2. Germline assignment: CDR1 SGHRS and CDR2 YFSETQ. This CDR3 has 18 residues. CDR3 amino acids: CASSLVGTSGSRGYEQHF. DNA for the CDR3: TGCGCCAGCAGCTTGGTAGGGACTAGCGGGAGCAGGGGCTACGAGCAGCACTTC. The variable domain in full, with the rest retrieved from reference TRBV5-1 and TRBJ2-7, is KAGVTQTPRYLIKTRGQQVTLSCSPISGHRSVSWYQQTPGQGLQFLFEYFSETQRNKGNFPGRFSGRQFSNSRSEMNVSTLELGDSALYLCASSLVGTSGSRGYEQHFGPGTRLTVT.

This clonotype was detected ten times or more. The gene calls are TRBV5-1 and TRBJ2-1; a weak D match, TRBD2 (5 bases). Trimming took 0 bases from V and 0 from J, leaving 13 bases between them. The CDR3 is 17 residues long. In germline, CDR1 is SGHRS, CDR2 YFSETQ. The CDR3 region has the DNA TGCGCCAGCAGCTTGGCCACGGGGATTAGCTCCTACAATGAGCAGTTCTTC. This gives the protein CASSLATGISSYNEQFF.

The sample holds many counts of this clonotype. The chain uses TRBV5-1 and TRBJ2-2; D not resolved. Trimming took off 0 bases at V and 0 bases at J, with 6 bases between the two ends. This CDR3 contains 15 residues. Germline values: CDR1 SGHRS, CDR2 YFSETQ. The chain's CDR3 is CASSLAYANTGELFF. In DNA, the CDR3 is TGCGCCAGCAGCTTGGCCTATGCGAACACCGGGGAGCTGTTTTTT.

This clonotype was counted only a few times. The genes are TRBV28 and TRBJ2-7; the D is unclear. Germline CDR1 MDHEN, CDR2 SYDVKM. Trimming pared 3 bases from V and 3 bases from J, leaving 9 bases between. This CDR3 has 13 residues. The CDR3 here is CASSFQVHYEQYF. CDR3 nucleotide sequence: TGTGCCAGCAGTTTTCAGGTACACTACGAGCAGTACTTC.

Remarks on this clonotype: This may arise from a read error, as a much more abundant clone is one base away. This chain uses TRBV4-2 with TRBJ2-3; TRBD1 might be the D (6 bases). CDR3 length equals 14 residues. Germline V gene data show CDR1 as LGHNA and CDR2 as YNFKEQ. CDR3 residues: CANSRDRNTDTQYF. The DNA for the CDR3 is TGTGCCAACAGCCGCGACAGGAACACAGATACGCAGTATTTT.

This clonotype was seen repeatedly, ten times or more. The V gene is TRBV5-1, the J gene TRBJ2-3, with 10 bases lining up with TRBD2. CDR1 is SGHRS and CDR2 is YFSETQ in the germline V gene. The junction had 7 bases not matched to a gene; V was cut back by 0 bases and J by 6 bases. The CDR3 extends over 16 amino acids. The DNA of the CDR3 is TGCGCCAGCAGCTTGGACAGCGGGAGGGCCAGTGATACGCAGTATTTT. This codes for CASSLDSGRASDTQYF.

This clonotype was recorded many times. The chain uses TRBV7-2 and TRBJ2-7; D remains ambiguous. V was cut by 1 base and J by 5 bases, with 6 bases left in between. This CDR3 has 12 amino acids. Germline assignment: CDR1 SGHTA and CDR2 FQGNSA. In nucleotides, the CDR3 is TGTGCCAGCAGCTTAGACCAGAACGAGCAGTACTTC. This codes for CASSLDQNEQYF.

This clonotype was counted many times. This chain joins TRBV10-3 and TRBJ2-2; unclear D gene. With 4 bases removed from V and 6 bases from J, the gap between germline ends came to 6 bases. The CDR3 length is 12 residues. From germline, CDR1 is ENHRY and CDR2 SYGVKD. In DNA form, the CDR3 reads TGTGCCATCAGTGGGCAGGCCGGGGAGCTGTTTTTT. Translation: CAISGQAGELFF.